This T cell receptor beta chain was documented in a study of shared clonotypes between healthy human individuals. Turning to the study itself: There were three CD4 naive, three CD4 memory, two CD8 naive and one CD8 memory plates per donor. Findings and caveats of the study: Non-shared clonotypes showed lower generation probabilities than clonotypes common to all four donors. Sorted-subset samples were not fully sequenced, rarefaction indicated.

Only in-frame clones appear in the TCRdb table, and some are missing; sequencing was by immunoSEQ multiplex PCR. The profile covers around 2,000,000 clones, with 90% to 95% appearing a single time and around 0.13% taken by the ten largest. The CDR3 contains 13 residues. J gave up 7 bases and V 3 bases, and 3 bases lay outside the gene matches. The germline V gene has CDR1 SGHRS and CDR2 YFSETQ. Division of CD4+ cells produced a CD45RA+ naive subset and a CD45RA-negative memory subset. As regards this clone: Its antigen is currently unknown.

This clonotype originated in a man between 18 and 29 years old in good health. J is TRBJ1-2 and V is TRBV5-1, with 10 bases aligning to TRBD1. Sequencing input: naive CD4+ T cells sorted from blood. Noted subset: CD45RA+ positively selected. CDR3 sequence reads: CASSSDRGFGYTF. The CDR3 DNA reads TGCGCCAGCAGCTCGGACAGGGGGTTTGGCTACACCTTC.